The clone carrying this T cell receptor beta chain has a count of ten or more. These data originate in a study of identical twins. Healthy Caucasian donors formed the entire cohort. Template switching (which added a universal primer site) was used, and cDNA carried unique molecular identifiers. One entry per CDR3 protein results from TCRdb running MiXCR on the 5' RACE reads. The table has around 370,000 distinct CDR3 sequences, roughly 9% seen once. Per the germline V gene, CDR1 is MGHRA and CDR2 is YSYEKL. The CDR3 has 17 amino acids. V was cut by 3 bases and J by 0 bases, with 15 bases left in between.

The sequencing input was naive T cells sorted from blood. This chain uses TRBV4-1 with TRBJ1-3, with D possibly matching TRBD1 (5 bases). The sequence came from a woman in her fifties or sixties in good health. The CDR3 region is CASSHEAGTRSGNTIYF. The CDR3 nucleotides read TGCGCCAGCAGCCACGAAGCCGGGACTCGCTCTGGAAACACCATATATTTT.